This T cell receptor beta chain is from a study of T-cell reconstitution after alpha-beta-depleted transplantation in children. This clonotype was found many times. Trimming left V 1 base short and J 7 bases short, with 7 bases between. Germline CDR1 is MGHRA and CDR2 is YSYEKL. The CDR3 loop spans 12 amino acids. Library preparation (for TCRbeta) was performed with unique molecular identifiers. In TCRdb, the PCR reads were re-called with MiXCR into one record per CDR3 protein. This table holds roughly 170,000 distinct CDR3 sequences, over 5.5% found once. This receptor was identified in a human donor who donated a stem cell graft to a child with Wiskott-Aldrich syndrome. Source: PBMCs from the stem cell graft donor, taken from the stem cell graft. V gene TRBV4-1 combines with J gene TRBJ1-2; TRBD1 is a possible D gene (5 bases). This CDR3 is CASSQGGVGYTF. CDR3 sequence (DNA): TGCGCCAGCAGCCAAGGGGGGGTTGGCTACACCTTC.